This T cell receptor beta chain was obtained from a study of blood T cell repertoires in COVID-19. The study assigned cohorts using participant-reported clinical history. This clone showed up just once. Data came from immunoSEQ multiplex PCR; TCRdb stores just in-frame clones and leaves some out. The table lists around 300,000 clones, roughly 89% of them singletons, with about 1.7% in the top ten. The V and J ends lost 1 base and 2 bases, in that order; junction bases with no gene match: 2. The CDR3 covers 15 residues. The germline V gene encodes CDR1 SGHTA and CDR2 FQGNSA. The TCR comes from a woman between 18 and 29 years old with acute COVID-19. Sample: PBMCs or T cells enriched from blood (not recorded which). The chain has TRBV7-2 and TRBJ1-3, with 7 bases aligning to TRBD1. The CDR3 loop reads CASSLDRGPGNTIYF. CDR3 DNA: TGTGCCAGCAGCTTAGACAGGGGCCCTGGAAACACCATATATTTT. Full variable domain (missing parts from reference TRBV7-2 and TRBJ1-3): GAGVSQSPSNKVTEKGKDVELRCDPISGHTALYWYRQSLGQGLEFLIYFQGNSAPDKSGLPSDRFSAERTGGSVSTLTIQRTQQEDSAVYLCASSLDRGPGNTIYFGEGSWLTVV.